This entry concerns a single TCR beta chain. The target antigen is unknown. These data come from a study of cytomegalovirus exposure and HLA in healthy donors. Every donor was a healthy person donating bone marrow. Overall study findings and caveats: Links to common viral pathogens appeared, in a later analysis, for several of the most significant clusters. In an earlier analysis, productive rearrangement rates for most beta V segments clustered near 87% or 30%.

The PCR was carried out with 60 Vbeta primers and 13 Jbeta primers. Original processing notes: An analysis performed later counted about 80 million unique TCR beta chains (roughly 11 million of them shared). Some clones are missing from TCRdb's copy, which holds only in-frame ones; the method was immunoSEQ multiplex PCR. Clonal size and the V and J genes are those of that table, whereas D and trimming came from the DNA. The sample carries approximately 97,000 clones, roughly four fifths recorded once. CDR1 is SGHTA, CDR2 FQGNSA, per germline. CDR3 length: 14 amino acids. Between the trimmed V and J ends, which lost 2 bases and 8 bases, there was a span of 15 bases.

The chain employs TRBV7-2 and TRBJ1-1; no firm D call. This clonotype originated in a man aged 35 to 55 in good health and CMV-seronegative. Sequenced: PBMCs. The CDR3 DNA sequence: TGTGCCAGCAGCTTACTAACTTCACTCGGGGAAGCTTTCTTT. As protein: CASSLLTSLGEAFF.